This TCR beta chain emerged from a study of blood T cell repertoires in COVID-19. Study as a whole: The samples span acute and convalescent COVID-19 from the United States, Italy and Spain.

In germline, CDR1 is SQVTM, CDR2 ANQGSEA. The CDR3 runs to 13 residues. Unmatched junction bases numbered 2, after V lost 3 bases and J lost 1 base. Sequencing used immunoSEQ multiplex PCR; TCRdb keeps in-frame clones, though not all of them. Among about 160,000 clones listed, approximately 80% were seen once. The chain uses TRBV29-1 and TRBJ2-7; 8 nucleotides align to TRBD1. The TCR was taken from a woman of 80 years or more with acute or convalescent COVID-19. Specimen: peripheral blood. CDR3 residues: CSVETGESYEQYF. The CDR3 region has the DNA TGCAGCGTTGAGACAGGGGAATCCTACGAGCAGTACTTC.